This T cell receptor beta chain was obtained from a study of graft-versus-host responses after intestinal transplantation. Study-wide background: All recipients were transplanted with multivisceral, liver-intestinal, or isolated intestinal grafts. Recipients across the board were started on anti-thymocyte globulin induction, then kept on tacrolimus and steroids for roughly 3 years. The study, taken as a whole, reports: Researchers found GvH clones in recipient marrow, and some showed up first in ileum or blood. Individuals who had graft-donor T cell macrochimerism had allografts that showed high graft-versus-host to host-versus-graft clonal ratios.

This clone was recorded a few times. Its antigen is undetermined. TCRdb's table, derived via immunoSEQ multiplex PCR, lists solely in-frame clones and lacks some. The data show around 76,000 clones, with roughly 94% seen just once and roughly 0.53% held by the top ten. The V gene's germline CDR1 is MNHNS and CDR2 SASEGT. With 2 bases clipped from V and 3 bases from J, the junction kept 6 bases outside the gene matches. The length of the CDR3 is 15 residues. The sequence was obtained from a human donor who received an intestinal transplant. The specimen comprised unstimulated CD8+ T cells sorted from spleen or lymph node cells, sampled before intestinal transplant. The chain couples TRBV6-1 to TRBJ2-7; TRBD1 agrees at 8 bases. Written as DNA, the CDR3 is TGTGCCAGCAGTGAAACAGGGGGGTACTACTACGAGCAGTACTTC. Its protein is CASSETGGYYYEQYF.